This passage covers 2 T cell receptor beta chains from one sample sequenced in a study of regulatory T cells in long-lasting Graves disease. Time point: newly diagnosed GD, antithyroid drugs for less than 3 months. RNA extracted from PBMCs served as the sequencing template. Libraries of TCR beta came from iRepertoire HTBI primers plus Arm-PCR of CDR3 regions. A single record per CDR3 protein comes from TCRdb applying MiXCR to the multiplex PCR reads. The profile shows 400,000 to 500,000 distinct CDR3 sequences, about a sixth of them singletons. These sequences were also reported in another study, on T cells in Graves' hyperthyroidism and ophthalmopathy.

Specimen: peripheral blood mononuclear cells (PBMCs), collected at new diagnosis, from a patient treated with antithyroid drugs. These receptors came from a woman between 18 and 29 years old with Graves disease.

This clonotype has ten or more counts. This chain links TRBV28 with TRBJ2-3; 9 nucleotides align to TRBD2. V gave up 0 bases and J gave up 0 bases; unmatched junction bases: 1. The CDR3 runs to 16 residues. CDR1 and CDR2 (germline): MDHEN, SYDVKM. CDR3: CASSLWTSGSTDTQYF. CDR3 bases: TGTGCCAGCAGTTTATGGACTAGCGGTAGCACAGATACGCAGTATTTT. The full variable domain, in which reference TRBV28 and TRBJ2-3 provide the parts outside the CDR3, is DVKVTQSSRYLVKRTGEKVFLECVQDMDHENMFWYRQDPGLGLRLIYFSYDVKMKEKGDIPEGYSVSREKKERFSLILESASTNQTSMYLCASSLWTSGSTDTQYFGPGTRLTVL.

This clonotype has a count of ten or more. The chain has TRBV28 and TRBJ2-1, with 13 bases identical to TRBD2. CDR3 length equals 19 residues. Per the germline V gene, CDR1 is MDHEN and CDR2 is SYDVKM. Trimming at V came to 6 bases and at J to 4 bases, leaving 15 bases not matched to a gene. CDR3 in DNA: TGTGCCAGCAGCCCCTGGACTAGCGGGAGAGTGTCGAGATACAATGAGCAGTTCTTC. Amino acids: CASSPWTSGRVSRYNEQFF.